A selection of T cell receptor beta chains follows, all from one sample in a study of T cells in Graves' hyperthyroidism and ophthalmopathy. MiXCR, run by TCRdb on the multiplex PCR reads, gives a single entry per CDR3 protein. This table holds about 640,000 distinct CDR3 sequences, about 20% found once. Sequences were obtained from blood. These receptors came from a man between 25 and 39 years old with Graves' ophthalmopathy. Each CDR3 is given with its conserved first and last residue. Each record gives: D gene, V gene, J gene, clone size, CDR3 protein, CDR3 DNA. D genes are given only for firm matches. Size tells how often a clone was seen (once, few, many) or the class of an expanded clone, and some rows leave it out.

NA,TRBV3-1,TRBJ1-2,few,CASSQDRTESYGYTF,TGTGCCAGCAGCCAAGATCGGACAGAGAGCTATGGCTACACCTTC
NA,TRBV28,TRBJ2-7,many,CASSQTGRYYEQYF,TGTGCCAGCAGCCAGACAGGGAGGTATTACGAGCAGTACTTC
NA,TRBV4-1,TRBJ2-1,NA,CASSQDRRSNSYNEQFF,TGCGCCAGCAGCCAGGACCGGCGAAGCAACTCCTACAATGAGCAGTTCTTC
TRBD1,TRBV24-1,TRBJ2-2,NA,CATSGGPWTGVTGELFF,TGTGCCACCAGTGGGGGCCCCTGGACAGGGGTAACCGGGGAGCTGTTTTTT
TRBD1,TRBV27,TRBJ2-7,many,CASSARDRASYEQYF,TGTGCCAGCAGTGCCCGGGACAGGGCCTCCTACGAGCAGTACTTC
NA,TRBV29-1,TRBJ1-2,NA,CSVSVVIGYTF,TGCAGCGTTTCGGTGGTCATCGGCTACACCTTC
NA,TRBV6-1,TRBJ1-5,NA,CASSETVSQHF,TGTGCCAGCAGCGAAACCGTGTCCCAGCATTTT
NA,TRBV3-1,TRBJ2-2,many,CASSYTDTGELFF,TGTGCCAGCAGCTACACCGACACCGGGGAGCTGTTTTTT
NA,TRBV29-1,TRBJ1-5,few,CSVPEGRRSNQPQHF,TGCAGCGTCCCCGAGGGGAGGCGAAGCAATCAGCCCCAGCATTTT
NA,TRBV27,TRBJ1-5,few,CASRIAGGSEPQHF,TGTGCCAGCAGAATTGCGGGGGGCAGTGAGCCCCAGCATTTT
TRBD1,TRBV28,TRBJ1-1,few,CASYRQGNTEAFF,TGTGCCAGCTATAGACAGGGAAACACTGAAGCTTTCTTT
NA,TRBV7-4,TRBJ1-1,few,CASSQESPNTEAFF,TGTGCCAGCAGCCAGGAATCACCGAACACTGAAGCTTTCTTT
NA,TRBV2,TRBJ2-1,many,CASSEGAGSSEQFF,TGTGCCAGCAGTGAGGGGGCAGGGTCATCTGAGCAGTTCTTC
NA,TRBV28,TRBJ2-7,NA,CASSSRESHEQYF,TGTGCCAGCAGTTCAAGGGAGTCCCACGAGCAGTACTTC
NA,TRBV20-1,TRBJ1-6,few,CSASPSRSGLNSPLHF,TGCAGTGCCAGCCCATCCAGAAGCGGCCTTAATTCACCCCTCCACTTT
NA,TRBV7-2,TRBJ2-3,many,CASRVSGSTDTQYF,TGTGCCAGCAGGGTTAGCGGCTCCACAGATACGCAGTATTTT
NA,TRBV2,TRBJ1-6,NA,CASLWDQGRNSPLHF,TGTGCCAGCCTCTGGGACCAGGGGCGAAATTCACCCCTCCACTTT
TRBD1,TRBV14,TRBJ1-5,NA,CASSQILNRGNQPQHF,TGTGCCAGCAGCCAGATTTTAAACAGGGGTAATCAGCCCCAGCATTTT
NA,TRBV2,TRBJ2-1,many,CASSENRGIDEQFF,TGTGCCAGCAGTGAAAACCGGGGTATCGATGAGCAGTTCTTC
TRBD1,TRBV27,TRBJ1-1,few,CASRVEAGGRTEAFF,TGTGCCAGCAGAGTCGAGGCAGGGGGTAGGACTGAAGCTTTCTTT
NA,TRBV18,TRBJ2-7,few,CASRIVRGTYEQYF,TGTGCCAGCCGTATAGTGAGAGGGACCTACGAGCAGTACTTC
TRBD2,TRBV24-1,TRBJ2-3,NA,CATSFPGLAGGGTSTDTQYF,TGTGCCACCAGCTTCCCGGGACTAGCGGGAGGGGGGACTAGCACAGATACGCAGTATTTT
NA,TRBV20-1,TRBJ2-5,many,CSAIGRQETQYF,TGCAGTGCTATTGGCCGGCAAGAGACCCAGTACTTC
TRBD2,TRBV7-9,TRBJ2-5,few,CASSLEGTRETQYF,TGTGCCAGCAGCTTAGAGGGGACTAGAGAGACCCAGTACTTC
TRBD2,TRBV20-1,TRBJ2-7,few,CSALGTSGYEQYF,TGCAGTGCCCTCGGGACTAGCGGATACGAGCAGTACTTC
NA,TRBV3-1,TRBJ2-5,few,CASSGGGLRKGGGQETQYF,TGTGCCAGCAGCGGGGGTGGATTGCGAAAGGGGGGCGGCCAAGAGACCCAGTACTTC
TRBD1,TRBV10-3,TRBJ2-1,NA,CAISLQGSDEQFF,TGTGCCATCAGCCTACAGGGGAGCGATGAGCAGTTCTTC
TRBD2,TRBV28,TRBJ2-1,NA,CASRPPVGGRSYNEQFF,TGTGCCAGCAGACCGCCCGTGGGCGGGAGGTCCTACAATGAGCAGTTCTTC
TRBD1,TRBV20-1,TRBJ1-5,few,CSANKGQGSLNQPQHF,TGCAGTGCTAATAAGGGACAGGGAAGCCTAAATCAGCCCCAGCATTTT
NA,TRBV6-1,TRBJ1-5,NA,CASRPVGTQNQPQHF,TGTGCCAGCAGGCCCGTTGGCACCCAAAATCAGCCCCAGCATTTT
TRBD2,TRBV5-1,TRBJ2-5,NA,CASSFSTSEETQYF,TGCGCCAGCAGCTTCTCGACTAGCGAGGAGACCCAGTACTTC
NA,TRBV10-3,TRBJ2-3,NA,CAISDTDRSTDTQYF,TGTGCCATCAGTGATACGGACCGAAGCACAGATACGCAGTATTTT
NA,TRBV20-1,TRBJ2-7,few,CSAGGIWQYF,TGCAGTGCTGGGGGAATATGGCAGTACTTC
TRBD1,TRBV2,TRBJ2-2,NA,CASTESPGQGAGELFF,TGTGCCAGTACCGAAAGCCCGGGACAGGGGGCCGGGGAGCTGTTTTTT
TRBD1,TRBV7-9,TRBJ2-3,few,CASSPDAGTGGPDTQYF,TGTGCCAGCAGCCCAGATGCCGGGACAGGGGGACCAGATACGCAGTATTTT
NA,TRBV4-1,TRBJ1-1,few,CASSQPLGDRNTEAFF,TGCGCCAGCAGCCAGCCCCTCGGGGATCGGAACACTGAAGCTTTCTTT
NA,TRBV7-2,TRBJ1-1,many,CASSLVGGRGTEAFF,TGTGCCAGCAGCTTAGTGGGGGGGAGAGGCACTGAAGCTTTCTTT
NA,TRBV12-3/TRBV12-4,TRBJ1-6,NA,CASTPGLLAGRSPLHF,TGTGCCAGCACCCCGGGACTCTTGGCGGGCCGTTCACCCCTCCACTTT
NA,TRBV7-3,TRBJ2-1,NA,CASSLMPNGEQFF,TGTGCCAGCAGCTTAATGCCCAACGGTGAGCAGTTCTTC
NA,TRBV15,TRBJ2-3,few,CATSRLGADTQYF,TGTGCCACCAGCAGACTAGGGGCAGATACGCAGTATTTT
TRBD1,TRBV5-1,TRBJ1-1,few,CASSAGGGEGTEAFF,TGCGCCAGCAGCGCGGGAGGGGGCGAGGGAACTGAAGCTTTCTTT
TRBD1,TRBV3-1,TRBJ2-7,few,CASRTGTGNYEQYF,TGTGCCAGCAGAACCGGGACAGGGAACTACGAGCAGTACTTC
NA,TRBV5-1,TRBJ1-2,few,CASSQEWQGEDYGYTF,TGCGCCAGCAGCCAGGAGTGGCAGGGTGAGGACTATGGCTACACCTTC
TRBD1,TRBV6-1,TRBJ1-5,few,CASSWGQGAGQPQHF,TGTGCCAGCAGTTGGGGACAGGGGGCAGGCCAGCCCCAGCATTTT
NA,TRBV7-2,TRBJ2-6,few,CASSLERNRVAHSGANVLTF,TGTGCCAGCAGCTTAGAGAGGAACAGGGTAGCCCACTCTGGGGCCAACGTCCTGACTTTC
TRBD2,TRBV5-1,TRBJ2-7,many,CASSLAGLAGRVVGNEQYF,TGCGCCAGCAGCTTGGCGGGACTAGCGGGGCGGGTGGTCGGTAACGAGCAGTACTTC
NA,TRBV20-1,TRBJ2-3,NA,CSARGLTDTQYF,TGCAGTGCTAGAGGGCTGACAGATACGCAGTATTTT